These 9 T cell receptor beta chains share one sample of origin, sequenced in a study of cytomegalovirus exposure and HLA in healthy donors. Assay: immunoSEQ multiplex PCR; the TCRdb copy retains only in-frame clones and omits some. This sample has almost 70,000 clones, with roughly 95% found just once. The sequenced sample consisted of PBMCs. The receptors originated from a woman younger than 35 in good health and CMV-seropositive.

This sequence joins TRBV28 and TRBJ1-2, with no clear D. The CDR3 totals 12 residues. V was shortened by 4 bases and J by 1 base, with 4 bases between the two germline ends. Germline CDR1 MDHEN, CDR2 SYDVKM. CDR3: CASSSRNYGYTF. The CDR3 coding sequence is TGTGCCAGCAGTTCTCGTAACTATGGCTACACCTTC.

This clone has only one observation. The chain uses TRBV6-1 and TRBJ2-2; TRBD2 might be the D (5 bases). The CDR3 spans 15 residues. V lost 0 bases and J lost 5, with 10 bases in between. CDR1 MNHNS and CDR2 SASEGT come from the germline V gene. For the CDR3, the DNA is TGTGCCAGCAGTGAAGCCCCAAGAGGGACCGGGGAGCTGTTTTTT. This codes for CASSEAPRGTGELFF.

V and J are TRBV5-4 and TRBJ2-5, with a possible D match to TRBD2 (6 bases). Trimming removed 2 bases at V and 5 bases at J, with 10 bases between. The CDR3 runs 13 residues. CDR1 is SGHNT and CDR2 is YYREEE in the germline V gene (reference sequence). CDR3 amino acids: CASSFGSQETQYF. CDR3 DNA sequence: TGTGCCAGCAGCTTCGGGAGTCAGGAGACCCAGTACTTC.

Here the CDR3 DNA reads TGTGCCAGTAGTATTTCGCTAGCGGAGACCTACGAGCAGTACTTC. It is translated as CASSISLAETYEQYF. The chain couples TRBV19 to TRBJ2-7; 7 bases are a match to TRBD2. Germline lookup yields CDR1 LNHDA and CDR2 SQIVND (reference sequence). This CDR3 spans 15 amino acids. Germline trimming cut 3 bases from V and 2 bases from J; bases unmatched to any gene: 7. The entire variable domain, with the rest obtained from reference TRBV19 and TRBJ2-7, is as follows: DGGITQSPKYLFRKEGQNVTLSCEQNLNHDAMYWYRQDPGQGLRLIYYSQIVNDFQKGDIAEGYSVSREKKESFPLTVTSAQKNPTAFYLCASSISLAETYEQYFGPGTRLTVT.

Only one count was recorded for this clone. V is TRBV4-3 and J is TRBJ1-2, with TRBD1 identical over 9 bases. The germline CDR1 and CDR2 sequences are LGHNA and YSLEER. The CDR3 runs 13 residues. Losses at the gene ends were 4 bases for V and 5 bases for J; bases not matched to a gene: 2. CDR3 DNA sequence: TGCGCCAGCAGCCCCGACAGGGGGTATGGCTACACCTTC. This codes for CASSPDRGYGYTF.

This chain uses TRBV11-2 with TRBJ2-2, with 14 positions matching TRBD2. Unmatched junction bases numbered 18, after V lost 6 bases and J lost 9 bases. This CDR3 region has 19 residues. Per the germline V gene, CDR1 is SGHAT and CDR2 is FQNNGV. The CDR3 is CASRTLSGTSGSNSRELFF. DNA of the CDR3: TGTGCCAGCAGAACCCTCTCCGGGACTAGCGGGAGTAATTCAAGGGAGCTGTTTTTT. Combining the CDR3 with reference TRBV11-2 and TRBJ2-2 gives the whole variable domain EAGVAQSPRYKIIEKRQSVAFWCNPISGHATLYWYQQILGQGPKLLIQFQNNGVVDDSQLPKDRFSAERLKGVDSTLKIQPAKLEDSAVYLCASRTLSGTSGSNSRELFFGEGSRLTVL.

The V and J genes are TRBV11-3 and TRBJ1-5; possible D gene TRBD1, 5 bases. The germline gives CDR1 SGHNT, CDR2 YENEEA. The CDR3 extends over 13 amino acids. With 9 bases removed from V and 2 bases from J, the gap between germline ends came to 11 bases. The CDR3 is CARMGGGNQPQHF. For the CDR3, the DNA is TGTGCCAGGATGGGGGGGGGCAATCAGCCCCAGCATTTT.

This chain links TRBV2 with TRBJ2-6; 7 nucleotides line up with TRBD1. The germline CDR1 and CDR2 sequences are SNHLY and FYNNEI. This CDR3 comprises 15 residues. After removal of 6 bases from V and 2 bases from J, the junction contained 4 bases not matched to a gene. Here the CDR3 DNA reads TGTGCCAGCAGAAGACAGGGTACTGGGGCCAACGTCCTGACTTTC. Translating gives CASRRQGTGANVLTF.

This clone appeared once. The chain is built from TRBV9 and TRBJ2-7; TRBD2 is a possible D gene (5 bases). Trimming removed 0 bases at V and 6 bases at J, with 22 bases between. In germline, CDR1 is SGDLS, CDR2 YYNGEE. The CDR3 sequence is 17 residues long. The CDR3 sequence: CASSVVPDPSGYGEQYF. For the CDR3, the DNA is TGTGCCAGCAGCGTAGTTCCAGACCCCTCGGGATATGGCGAGCAGTACTTC.